This passage covers 23 T cell receptor beta chains from one sample sequenced in a study of blood T cell repertoires in COVID-19. Libraries were prepared by immunoSEQ multiplex PCR; TCRdb keeps only in-frame clonotypes and omits some of them. Among 60,000 or so clones listed, about 85% were seen once. The material sequenced was peripheral blood. The source is a human donor with acute or convalescent COVID-19. The donor label of this sample is uncertain.

In its sample, this clone was seen once. The V gene is TRBV5-3, the J gene TRBJ2-5; TRBD2 agrees at 13 bases. TRBV5-3 is an ORF for which the function is uncertain. This CDR3 region has 16 residues. V trimming: 4 bases; J trimming: 3 bases; junction bases outside the gene matches: 6. CDR3 residues: CARSISGTSGEETQYF. In nucleotides, the CDR3 is TGTGCCAGAAGCATTTCCGGGACTAGCGGGGAAGAGACCCAGTACTTC.

This rearrangement joins TRBV3-1 (or the pseudogene TRBV3-2) to TRBJ1-3; D unresolved. This CDR3 spans 15 amino acids. Germline V gene data show CDR1 as LGHDT and CDR2 as YNNKEL (reference sequence). V was pared by 1 base and J by 0 bases, with 7 bases between. This CDR3 is CASSQGGFSGNTIYF. CDR3 DNA sequence: TGTGCCAGCAGCCAAGGAGGGTTCTCTGGAAACACCATATATTTT.

This clone appeared a single time. The rearrangement joins TRBV19 to TRBJ2-5; 8 positions agree with TRBD2. The CDR3 has 13 amino acids. The germline V gene encodes CDR1 LNHDA and CDR2 SQIVND (reference sequence). V was pared by 11 bases and J by 1 base, with 6 bases of the junction left unmatched. CDR3 DNA sequence: TGTGCCGCTTCCGGGACTAGCCAAGAGACCCAGTACTTC. Protein sequence: CAASGTSQETQYF.

A few counts support this clone. The chain carries TRBV11-2 and TRBJ1-2; the D gene is possibly TRBD1 (5 bases). The CDR3 is 15 residues long. V lost 1 base and J 5 bases, leaving 14 bases between the germline ends. The germline CDR1 and CDR2 sequences are SGHAT and FQNNGV. This CDR3 reads CASSLVGQGPYGYTF. In DNA, the CDR3 is TGTGCCAGCAGCTTAGTCGGGCAGGGTCCTTATGGCTACACCTTC.

The sample holds one count of this clone. The chain links TRBV6-2 or TRBV6-3 to TRBJ2-5; 13 bases map to TRBD2. The V gene's germline CDR1 is MNHEY and CDR2 SVGEGT. Trimming cost V 4 bases and J 1 base; bases outside gene matches: 3. The CDR3 runs 16 residues. As DNA, the CDR3 is TGTGCCAGCAGTTCGACTAGCGGGAGGACCCAAGAGACCCAGTACTTC. Translating it yields CASSSTSGRTQETQYF.

This clone was counted a single time. The V call is TRBV18, the J call TRBJ1-5; the D is unclear. The CDR3 is made up of 14 amino acids. Between the trimmed V and J ends, which lost 3 bases and 6 bases, there was a span of 12 bases. Per the germline V gene, CDR1 is KGHSH and CDR2 is LQKENI. The CDR3 protein is CASSPLIGVQPQHF. The CDR3 nucleotides read TGTGCCAGCTCACCCCTAATCGGGGTTCAGCCCCAGCATTTT.

This sequence joins TRBV6-5 and TRBJ1-4, with a weak D call TRBD1 (6 bases). The CDR3 contains 14 residues. V was pared by 5 bases and J by 7 bases, with 14 bases between. Germline V lookup: CDR1 MNHEY, CDR2 SVGAGI. CDR3 bases: TGTGCCAGCAGTCCTTCAGGGGCGGGTGAAAAACTGTTTTTT. This encodes CASSPSGAGEKLFF.

This clone was seen just once. The rearrangement joins TRBV7-9 to TRBJ1-4; the D gene is possibly TRBD1 (5 bases). The germline gives CDR1 SEHNR, CDR2 FQNEAQ (reference sequence). The V gene lost 7 bases and the J gene lost 8 bases, with 20 bases spanning the gap. CDR3 size: 15 residues. The CDR3 loop reads CASTGLVGRREKLFF. The CDR3 DNA sequence: TGTGCCAGCACCGGCCTAGTGGGGCGTAGGGAAAAACTGTTTTTT.

This chain uses TRBV24-1 with TRBJ2-1; D perhaps matches TRBD1 (5 bases). Germline assignment: CDR1 KGHDR and CDR2 SFDVKD. This CDR3 is 16 amino acids long. Trimming removed 0 bases from V and 8 bases from J, with 16 bases in between. CDR3 bases: TGTGCCACCAGTGATTTGGGGGCCCGCTCGGTTGATGAGCAGTTCTTC. Protein: CATSDLGARSVDEQFF.

The chain uses TRBV10-1 and TRBJ2-5, with unresolved D. Germline lookup yields CDR1 WNHNN and CDR2 SYGVQD (reference sequence). V shed 3 bases and J shed 3 bases, with 17 bases lying between them. There are 16 residues in the CDR3. The CDR3 DNA reads TGCGCCAGCAGTGACCGGGTAGCCTCGAACAAAGAGACCCAGTACTTC. It is translated as CASSDRVASNKETQYF.

This clone was counted once. The chain employs TRBV7-9 and TRBJ1-2, with D possibly TRBD1 on 6 matching bases. The CDR3 covers 16 residues. Trimming took off 5 bases at V and 5 bases at J, with 21 bases between the two ends. The V gene's germline CDR1 is SEHNR and CDR2 FQNEAQ (reference sequence). Here the CDR3 DNA reads TGTGCCAGCAGCCCCGTCGGGTGGGGACAAGTATATGGCTACACCTTC. Its protein product is CASSPVGWGQVYGYTF.

The chain links TRBV5-1 to TRBJ1-2, with 9 bases identical to TRBD1. The CDR3 length is 15 residues. The germline CDR1 and CDR2 sequences are SGHRS and YFSETQ. V dropped 0 bases and J dropped 7; count of bases not matched to a gene: 7. The CDR3 coding sequence is TGCGCCAGCAGCTTGGTACAGGGGGCGCGAGGTGGCTACACCTTC. Its protein product is CASSLVQGARGGYTF.

The chain carries TRBV19 and TRBJ2-3, with D possibly being TRBD2 (7 bases). The CDR3 has 17 amino acids. Germline V CDR1 and CDR2: LNHDA, SQIVND (reference sequence). Deletions cut 6 bases from V and 3 bases from J, with 22 bases between. The DNA for the CDR3 is TGTGCCAGTAGCGCGAGGGGGGCGGGAGCGTTAACAGATACGCAGTATTTT. This translates into CASSARGAGALTDTQYF.

This chain links TRBV9 with TRBJ1-1; D is unclear. This CDR3 is built from 14 residues. Germline CDR1 and CDR2: SGDLS and YYNGEE. V dropped 2 bases and J dropped 1 base, with 9 bases sitting between them. The CDR3 nucleotides read TGTGCCAGCAGCGTGCAGGAGGGGAACACTGAAGCTTTCTTT. It yields the protein CASSVQEGNTEAFF.

This clone has a handful of counts. This rearrangement joins TRBV5-1 to TRBJ1-1; tentative D call: TRBD1 (6 bases). With 3 bases removed from V and 1 base from J, the gap between germline ends came to 10 bases. The CDR3 consists of 14 residues. Germline CDR1 is SGHRS and CDR2 is YFSETQ. The CDR3 loop is CASSSQGWNTEAFF. The CDR3 coding sequence is TGCGCCAGCAGCTCACAGGGTTGGAACACTGAAGCTTTCTTT.

V usage is TRBV18 and J usage is TRBJ2-7; the D gene is possibly TRBD2 (6 bases). The length of the CDR3 is 15 residues. Trimming took off 1 base at V and 5 bases at J, with 15 bases between the two ends. Per the germline V gene, CDR1 is KGHSH and CDR2 is LQKENI. CDR3 DNA: TGTGCCAGCTCACCACTACCCGGGGAGGCAAACGAGCAGTACTTC. Translating it yields CASSPLPGEANEQYF.

This sequence joins TRBV10-2 and TRBJ2-1; the D gene is possibly TRBD1 (6 bases). Germline lookup yields CDR1 WSHSY and CDR2 SAAADI. The CDR3 has 16 amino acids. V dropped 3 bases and J dropped 0 bases, with 12 bases sitting between them. CDR3 DNA: TGCGCCAGCAGTGATGTGGGACACAGCTCCTACAATGAGCAGTTCTTC. It translates to CASSDVGHSSYNEQFF.

This chain connects TRBV5-4 to TRBJ2-2; TRBD2 matches 10 bases. Losses at the gene ends were 5 bases for V and 2 bases for J; bases not matched to a gene: 6. Germline CDR1 and CDR2: SGHNT and YYREEE (reference sequence). The CDR3 consists of 16 residues. The CDR3 loop is CASSFRTSGNTGELFF. CDR3 sequence (DNA): TGTGCCAGCAGTTTTAGGACTAGCGGAAACACCGGGGAGCTGTTTTTT.

This chain joins TRBV11-3 and TRBJ2-5; 16 nucleotides line up with TRBD2. The CDR3 is 17 amino acids. The junction had 8 bases not matched to a gene; V was cut back by 4 bases and J by 6 bases. Germline V gene sequence: CDR1 SGHNT, CDR2 YENEEA. The CDR3 DNA follows: TGTGCCAGCAGCTACTCCGGGACTAGCGGGGGGGCTCAGACCCAGTACTTC. Protein product: CASSYSGTSGGAQTQYF.

The chain carries TRBV14 and TRBJ2-1; D possibly corresponds to TRBD2 (6 bases). V lost 1 base and J lost 9, with 13 bases in between. The CDR3 extends over 14 amino acids. The germline V gene encodes CDR1 SGHDN and CDR2 FVKESK. CDR3 bases: TGTGCCAGCAGCCAAGCCCGGAGGGCCGGTGAGCAGTTCTTC. Encoded protein: CASSQARRAGEQFF.

The chain recombines TRBV19 with TRBJ2-2, with TRBD2 matching over 8 bases. V shed 6 bases, J shed 6 bases, and the junction held 15 bases outside the gene matches. The CDR3 length is 17 residues. Germline CDR1 and CDR2: LNHDA and SQIVND (reference sequence). CDR3 sequence reads: CASRWTSSLVVAGELFF. The CDR3 DNA reads as TGTGCCAGTAGATGGACTAGCTCCCTAGTGGTGGCCGGGGAGCTGTTTTTT. Variable domain in full (rest from reference TRBV19 and TRBJ2-2): DGGITQSPKYLFRKEGQNVTLSCEQNLNHDAMYWYRQDPGQGLRLIYYSQIVNDFQKGDIAEGYSVSREKKESFPLTVTSAQKNPTAFYLCASRWTSSLVVAGELFFGEGSRLTVL.

This chain joins TRBV9 and TRBJ2-3; 8 positions match TRBD2. The CDR3 runs 17 residues. The junction had 6 bases not matched to a gene; V was cut back by 0 bases and J by 0 bases. Germline CDR1 reads SGDLS; CDR2 reads YYNGEE. This chain's CDR3 is CASSVGVGGGSTDTQYF. The DNA of the CDR3 is TGTGCCAGCAGCGTAGGGGTAGGCGGGGGGAGCACAGATACGCAGTATTTT.

V usage is TRBV2 and J usage is TRBJ1-5; D not resolved. The CDR3 runs to 15 residues. Germline V CDR1 and CDR2: SNHLY, FYNNEI. V was clipped by 4 bases and J by 0 bases, with 10 bases between them. CDR3 nucleotides: TGTGCCAGCAGTGGAGACGGAGCTAGCAATCAGCCCCAGCATTTT. Protein product: CASSGDGASNQPQHF.